This passage covers 23 T cell receptor beta chains from one sample sequenced in a study of T cells in Graves' hyperthyroidism and ophthalmopathy. Researchers amplified the TCR beta CDR3 regions from RNA transcripts. HTBI primers were used for first-round RT-PCR of the TCR CDR3. MiXCR was run by TCRdb on the multiplex PCR reads, yielding one entry per CDR3 protein. Here the sample spans nearly 750,000 distinct CDR3 sequences, about a third being singletons. The specimen sequenced was blood. These receptors were taken from a woman aged 40 to 55 with Graves' hyperthyroidism.

The chain links TRBV19 to TRBJ1-4; D unclear. The V end lost 6 bases, the J end lost 6 bases, and 14 bases lay between the germline ends. This CDR3 spans 14 amino acids. Germline V gene lookup returns CDR1 LNHDA and CDR2 SQIVND (reference sequence). In DNA form, the CDR3 reads TGTGCCAGTAGCAGACCCCGGAGGGATGAAAAACTGTTTTTT. Amino acid sequence: CASSRPRRDEKLFF.

Many counts were recorded for this clonotype. This chain connects TRBV20-1 to TRBJ1-4; D gene ambiguous. V was trimmed by 1 base and J by 8 bases, leaving 11 bases between them. CDR3 size: 13 residues. Germline CDR1 DFQATT, CDR2 SNEGSKA (reference sequence). CDR3 nucleotides: TGCAGTGCTAGAGCCCCCGCGGGGGAAAAACTGTTTTTT. Translation: CSARAPAGEKLFF.

Concerning this clonotype itself: Lacking the conserved final phenylalanine or tryptophan, this CDR3 likely reflects a read error. The genes are TRBV7-9 and TRBJ2-7, with 7 bases that match TRBD2. Per the germline V gene, CDR1 is SEHNR and CDR2 is FQNEAQ (reference sequence). This CDR3 spans 15 amino acids. This CDR3 is CASSAGGSSSYEQYL. The CDR3, as DNA: TGCGCCAGCAGCGCAGGCGGGAGTTCATCCTACGAGCAGTACCTC.

The genes are TRBV27 and TRBJ1-2; possibly TRBD1 for D (6 bases). The CDR3 contains 14 residues. Germline V gene sequence: CDR1 MNHEY, CDR2 SMNVEV (reference sequence). V was pared by 2 bases and J by 2 bases, with 9 bases between. As DNA, the CDR3 is TGTGCCAGCAGTTTAAACAGGGCGAACTATGGCTACACCTTC. It translates to CASSLNRANYGYTF.

The chain links TRBV2 to TRBJ1-4; weak D call: TRBD1 (6 bases). The V end lost 6 bases, the J end lost 16 bases, and 18 bases lay between the germline ends. The length of the CDR3 is 12 residues. CDR1 and CDR2 from the germline V gene are SNHLY and FYNNEI. The CDR3 sequence: CASRSFQGQTFF. For the CDR3, the DNA is TGTGCCAGCAGATCATTCCAGGGGCAAACGTTTTTT.

The rearrangement uses TRBV10-3 and TRBJ1-2, with D maybe TRBD1 (6 bases). This CDR3 comprises 14 residues. Germline values: CDR1 ENHRY, CDR2 SYGVKD. V dropped 6 bases and J dropped 1 base, with 12 bases sitting between them. The CDR3 is CAISSGQINYGYTF. The CDR3 DNA is TGTGCCATCAGCTCCGGACAGATTAACTATGGCTACACCTTC.

V usage is TRBV6-5 and J usage is TRBJ2-6; a possible D gene is TRBD1 (5 bases). Per germline, CDR1 MNHEY and CDR2 SVGAGI. CDR3 length: 15 amino acids. Trimming cost V 6 bases and J 3 bases, with 12 bases left between them. The CDR3 DNA follows: TGTGCCAGCAGACCCCAGGGCGATGGGGCCAACGTCCTGACTTTC. Translated: CASRPQGDGANVLTF.

This clonotype was counted at least ten times. This rearrangement joins TRBV7-9 to TRBJ1-1; D is undetermined. Trimming stripped 9 bases from V and 4 bases from J, with 9 bases between. CDR3 length: 11 amino acids. The germline V gene encodes CDR1 SEHNR and CDR2 FQNEAQ (reference sequence). In DNA form, the CDR3 reads TGTGCCAGTACCCGGTCCACTGAAGCTTTCTTT. Protein sequence: CASTRSTEAFF.

This clonotype turned up a few times. This chain links TRBV6-1 with TRBJ1-1; D remains unclear. CDR1 and CDR2 (germline): MNHNS, SASEGT. V was cut by 7 bases and J by 5 bases, with 14 bases left in between. There are 13 residues in the CDR3. CDR3 in amino acids: CASKLDRGTEAFF. For the CDR3, the DNA is TGTGCCAGCAAGCTGGACCGGGGTACTGAAGCTTTCTTT.

This clonotype appeared many times. The chain recombines TRBV10-3 with TRBJ1-1, with 7 bases matching TRBD1. This CDR3 contains 14 residues. With V trimmed by 7 bases and J by 6 bases, 11 bases remained unmatched. Germline values: CDR1 ENHRY, CDR2 SYGVKD. The CDR3: CAIKAGTVIAEAFF. As DNA, the CDR3 is TGTGCCATCAAGGCAGGGACAGTCATCGCTGAAGCTTTCTTT.

The sample holds many counts of this clonotype. This chain uses TRBV7-2 with TRBJ1-2; TRBD1 agrees at 9 bases. With V trimmed by 5 bases and J by 5 bases, 9 bases remained unmatched. Per germline, CDR1 SGHTA and CDR2 FQGNSA. The CDR3 extends over 15 amino acids. In nucleotides, the CDR3 is TGTGCCAGCAGCCCGGCCCCACAGGGGGCTTATGGCTACACCTTC. It is translated as CASSPAPQGAYGYTF.

This chain uses TRBV15 with TRBJ1-2; maybe TRBD1 (5 bases). The CDR3 sequence is 14 residues long. V lost 0 bases, J lost 7 bases, and 12 bases lay in between. The germline gives CDR1 LNHNV, CDR2 YYDKDF (reference sequence). Here the CDR3 reads CATSRDRAGSGYTF. The CDR3 bases are TGTGCCACCAGCAGAGACAGGGCAGGTAGTGGCTACACCTTC.

The chain couples TRBV9 to TRBJ1-3, with TRBD1 identical over 7 bases. This CDR3 has 17 amino acids. V lost 3 bases, J lost 0 bases, and 9 bases stayed unmatched. CDR1 SGDLS and CDR2 YYNGEE come from the germline V gene. CDR3 region: CASSGLGQELSGNTIYF. In DNA form, the CDR3 reads TGTGCCAGCAGCGGCCTTGGACAGGAACTCTCTGGAAACACCATATATTTT.

The J gene is TRBJ2-2, the V gene TRBV20-1; 11 positions match TRBD1. Unmatched junction bases numbered 1, after V lost 1 base and J lost 6 bases. CDR3 length: 14 amino acids. CDR1 is DFQATT and CDR2 is SNEGSKA in the germline V gene (reference sequence). This chain's CDR3 is CSARGTGGAGELFF. CDR3 sequence (DNA): TGCAGTGCTAGAGGGACAGGGGGCGCCGGGGAGCTGTTTTTT.

This clonotype was seen many times. The chain recombines TRBV5-1 with TRBJ2-2, with TRBD2 identical over 13 bases. Looked up from germline, CDR1 is SGHRS and CDR2 is YFSETQ. The length of the CDR3 is 15 residues. The J segment lost 3 bases and the V segment lost 4 bases, leaving 0 bases of the junction unmatched. The CDR3 here is CASSGLAGDTGELFF. For the CDR3, the DNA is TGCGCCAGCAGCGGACTAGCGGGAGACACCGGGGAGCTGTTTTTT. Full variable domain (outside the CDR3, taken from reference TRBV5-1 and TRBJ2-2): KAGVTQTPRYLIKTRGQQVTLSCSPISGHRSVSWYQQTPGQGLQFLFEYFSETQRNKGNFPGRFSGRQFSNSRSEMNVSTLELGDSALYLCASSGLAGDTGELFFGEGSRLTVL.

This clonotype was recorded at least ten times. This sequence joins TRBV14 and TRBJ1-1; 7 bases align to TRBD1. CDR1 SGHDN and CDR2 FVKESK come from the germline V gene. V was clipped by 0 bases and J by 10 bases; unmatched bases: 11. The CDR3 spans 15 residues. The CDR3 loop is CASSQDSTGDRGAFF. CDR3 nucleotide sequence: TGTGCCAGCAGCCAAGATAGTACGGGGGACAGAGGAGCTTTCTTT. Complete variable domain (other parts from reference TRBV14 and TRBJ1-1): EAGVTQFPSHSVIEKGQTVTLRCDPISGHDNLYWYRRVMGKEIKFLLHFVKESKQDESGMPNNRFLAERTGGTYSTLKVQPAELEDSGVYFCASSQDSTGDRGAFFGQGTRLTVV.

Only a few counts were recorded for this clonotype. The J gene is TRBJ1-1, the V gene TRBV12-3 or TRBV12-4; 12 bases match TRBD1. J was trimmed by 0 bases and V by 2 bases; bases with no gene match: 7. The CDR3 consists of 18 residues. In DNA, the CDR3 is TGTGCCAGCAGTTTACGGGCGGGACAGGGGGCGGTGAACACTGAAGCTTTCTTT. Translated: CASSLRAGQGAVNTEAFF.

J is TRBJ2-5 and V is TRBV12-3 or TRBV12-4; 8 bases are a match to TRBD2. The J segment lost 1 base and the V segment lost 5 bases, leaving 12 bases of the junction unmatched. The CDR3 sequence is 17 residues long. CDR3 loop: CASSPRGGQRIQETQYF. The DNA of the CDR3 is TGTGCCAGCAGTCCACGGGGGGGTCAAAGAATCCAAGAGACCCAGTACTTC.

Turning to this clonotype: A much larger clone sits a single nucleotide away, making a read error possible. The chain joins TRBV29-1 to TRBJ1-2, with TRBD1 as a possible D gene (6 bases). Germline CDR1 reads SQVTM; CDR2 reads ANQGSEA. Trimming stripped 3 bases from V and 3 bases from J, with 17 bases between. The CDR3 extends over 15 amino acids. CDR3 loop: CSVDQEGDFHYGYTF. The DNA for the CDR3 is TGCAGCGTTGACCAGGAGGGGGATTTTCACTATGGCTACACCTTC.

The J gene is TRBJ1-2, the V gene TRBV12-5, with D unclear. The CDR3 runs 13 residues. The germline V gene has CDR1 LGHNT and CDR2 FRNRAP. Deletions cut 4 bases from V and 4 bases from J, with 10 bases between. The CDR3 DNA sequence: TGTGCTAGTGGTTACGAGGTCCGCTATGGCTACACCTTC. Translating it yields CASGYEVRYGYTF.

There are a few counts of this clonotype. This sequence joins TRBV13 and TRBJ2-7; tentatively, D is TRBD2 (6 bases). Germline V lookup: CDR1 PRHDT, CDR2 FYEKMQ (reference sequence). The CDR3 consists of 15 residues. V was pared by 3 bases and J by 0 bases, with 12 bases between. CDR3 in amino acids: CASSFDGGSSYEQYF. DNA for the CDR3: TGTGCCAGCAGCTTCGACGGGGGTTCCTCCTACGAGCAGTACTTC.

This clonotype has a handful of counts. J is TRBJ1-2 and V is TRBV4-3, with 11 bases fitting TRBD1. Losses at the gene ends were 1 base for V and 4 bases for J; bases not matched to a gene: 8. This CDR3 region has 17 residues. Per germline, CDR1 LGHNA and CDR2 YSLEER. The CDR3 reads CASSQVLLDRGLYGYTF. The CDR3 bases are TGCGCCAGCAGCCAAGTTTTACTGGACAGGGGGCTCTATGGCTACACCTTC.

This clonotype occurred many times. The chain employs TRBV15 and TRBJ2-5, with no clear D. V shed 0 bases and J shed 5 bases, with 16 bases lying between them. The CDR3 is made up of 16 amino acids. Germline CDR1 reads LNHNV; CDR2 reads YYDKDF (reference sequence). CDR3 sequence: CATSREGRQVGETQYF. CDR3 coding DNA: TGTGCCACCAGCAGAGAAGGGCGGCAGGTTGGGGAGACCCAGTACTTC.